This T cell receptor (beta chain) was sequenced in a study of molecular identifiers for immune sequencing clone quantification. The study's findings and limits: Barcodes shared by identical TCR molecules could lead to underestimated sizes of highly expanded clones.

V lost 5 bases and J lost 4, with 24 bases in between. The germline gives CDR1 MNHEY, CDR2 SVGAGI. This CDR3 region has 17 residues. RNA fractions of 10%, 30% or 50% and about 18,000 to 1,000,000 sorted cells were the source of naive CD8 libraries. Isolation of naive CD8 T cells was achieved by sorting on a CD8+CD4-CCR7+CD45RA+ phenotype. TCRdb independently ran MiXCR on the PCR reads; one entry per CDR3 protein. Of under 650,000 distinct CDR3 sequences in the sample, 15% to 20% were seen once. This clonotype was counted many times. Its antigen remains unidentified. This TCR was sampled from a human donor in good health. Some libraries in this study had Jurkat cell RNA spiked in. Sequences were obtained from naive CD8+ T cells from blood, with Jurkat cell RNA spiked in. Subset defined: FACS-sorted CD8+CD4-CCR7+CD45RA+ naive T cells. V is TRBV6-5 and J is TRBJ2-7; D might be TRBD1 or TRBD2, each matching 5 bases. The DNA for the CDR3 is TGTGCCAGCAGTGTATCGGGACCAAGAGAATTGCTGTACGAGCAGTACTTC. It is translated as CASSVSGPRELLYEQYF.